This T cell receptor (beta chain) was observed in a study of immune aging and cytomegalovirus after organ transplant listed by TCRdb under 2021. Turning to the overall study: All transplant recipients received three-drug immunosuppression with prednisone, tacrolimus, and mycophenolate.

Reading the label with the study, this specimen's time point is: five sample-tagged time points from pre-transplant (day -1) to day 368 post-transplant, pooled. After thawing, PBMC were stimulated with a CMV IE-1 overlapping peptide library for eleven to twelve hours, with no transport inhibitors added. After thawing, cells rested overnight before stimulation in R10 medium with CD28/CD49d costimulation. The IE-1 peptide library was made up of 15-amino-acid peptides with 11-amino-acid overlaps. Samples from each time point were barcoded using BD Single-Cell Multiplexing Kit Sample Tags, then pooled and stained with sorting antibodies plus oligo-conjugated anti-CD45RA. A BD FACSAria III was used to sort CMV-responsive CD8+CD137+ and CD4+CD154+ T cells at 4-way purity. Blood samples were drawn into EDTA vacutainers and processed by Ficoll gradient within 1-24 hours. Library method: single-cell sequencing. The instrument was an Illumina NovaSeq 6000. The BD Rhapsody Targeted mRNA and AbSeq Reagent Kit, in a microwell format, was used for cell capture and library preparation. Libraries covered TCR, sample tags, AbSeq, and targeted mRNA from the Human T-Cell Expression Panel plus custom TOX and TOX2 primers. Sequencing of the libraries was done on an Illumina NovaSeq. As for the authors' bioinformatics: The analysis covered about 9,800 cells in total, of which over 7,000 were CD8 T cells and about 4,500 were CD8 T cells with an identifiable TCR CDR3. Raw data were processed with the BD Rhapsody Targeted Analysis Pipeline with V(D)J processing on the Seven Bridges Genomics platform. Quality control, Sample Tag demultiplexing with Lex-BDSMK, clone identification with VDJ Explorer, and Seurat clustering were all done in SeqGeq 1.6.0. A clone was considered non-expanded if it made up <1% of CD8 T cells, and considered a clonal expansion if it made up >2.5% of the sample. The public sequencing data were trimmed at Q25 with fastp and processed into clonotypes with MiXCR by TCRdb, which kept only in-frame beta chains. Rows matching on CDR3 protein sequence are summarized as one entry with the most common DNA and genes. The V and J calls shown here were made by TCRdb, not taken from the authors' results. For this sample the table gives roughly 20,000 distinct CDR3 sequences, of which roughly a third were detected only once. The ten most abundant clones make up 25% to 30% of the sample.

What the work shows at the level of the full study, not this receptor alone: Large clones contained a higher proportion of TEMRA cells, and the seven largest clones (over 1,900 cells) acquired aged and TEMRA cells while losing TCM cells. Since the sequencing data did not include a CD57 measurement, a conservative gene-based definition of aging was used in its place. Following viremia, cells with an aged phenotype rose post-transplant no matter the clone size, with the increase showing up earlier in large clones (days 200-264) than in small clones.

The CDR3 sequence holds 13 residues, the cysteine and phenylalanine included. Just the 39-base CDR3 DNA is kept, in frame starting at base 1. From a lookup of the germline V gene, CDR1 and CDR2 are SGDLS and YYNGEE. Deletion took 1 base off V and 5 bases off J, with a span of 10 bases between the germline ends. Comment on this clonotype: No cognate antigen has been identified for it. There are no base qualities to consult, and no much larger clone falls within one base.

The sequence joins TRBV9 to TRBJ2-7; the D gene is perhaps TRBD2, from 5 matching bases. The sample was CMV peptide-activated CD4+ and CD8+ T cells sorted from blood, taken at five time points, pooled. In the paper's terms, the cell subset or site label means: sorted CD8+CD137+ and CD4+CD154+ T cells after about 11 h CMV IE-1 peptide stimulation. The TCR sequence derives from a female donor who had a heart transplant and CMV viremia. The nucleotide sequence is TGTGCCAGCAGCGTAAGTCCCGGGGACGAGCAGTACTTC. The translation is CASSVSPGDEQYF.